What follows are 18 T cell receptor beta chains derived from one specimen sequenced in a study of technical replicates of blood from a few donors. Method: immunoSEQ multiplex PCR; TCRdb's copy keeps in-frame clones and lacks some. The sample carries tens of thousands of clones, 90% to 95% recorded once. Specimen: T cells isolated from PBMCs. Receptors were obtained from a human donor in good health.

The genes are TRBV15 and TRBJ2-7, with 9 positions matching TRBD1. Germline V CDR1 and CDR2: LNHNV, YYDKDF (reference sequence). The CDR3 consists of 14 residues. V lost 5 bases to trimming and J lost 3 bases; unmatched junction nucleotides: 5. CDR3: CATSGTGSGYEQYF. CDR3 sequence (DNA): TGTGCCACCAGCGGGACAGGGTCGGGCTACGAGCAGTACTTC. Looking up the rest from reference TRBV15 and TRBJ2-7 gives the full variable domain: DAMVIQNPRYQVTQFGKPVTLSCSQTLNHNVMYWYQQKSSQAPKLLFHYYDKDFNNEADTPDNFQSRRPNTSFCFLDIRSPGLGDTAMYLCATSGTGSGYEQYFGPGTRLTVT.

J is TRBJ2-7 and V is TRBV29-1; TRBD2 agrees at 11 bases. This CDR3 has 17 amino acids. Germline loops: CDR1 SQVTM, CDR2 ANQGSEA. The junction had 12 bases not matched to a gene; V was cut back by 5 bases and J by 0 bases. Written as DNA, the CDR3 is TGCAGCGTTTTAGACCTAGCGGGGGGTGGGGGCTCCTACGAGCAGTACTTC. Amino acid sequence: CSVLDLAGGGGSYEQYF.

The chain joins TRBV11-3 to TRBJ1-1; TRBD1 is a possible D gene (6 bases). CDR3 length equals 15 residues. Trimming stripped 5 bases from V and 10 bases from J, with 23 bases between. From germline, CDR1 is SGHNT and CDR2 YENEEA. CDR3 sequence (DNA): TGTGCCAGCAGCGCCATCTCAGGGGTTGGCCGGGGAGCTTTCTTT. Protein: CASSAISGVGRGAFF.

This chain joins TRBV28 and TRBJ2-7; D uncertain. Trimming took off 3 bases at V and 1 base at J, with 7 bases between the two ends. The germline gives CDR1 MDHEN, CDR2 SYDVKM. The CDR3 covers 13 residues. For the CDR3, the DNA is TGTGCCAGCAGTTTGCTAGGATCCTACGAGCAGTACTTC. Amino acids: CASSLLGSYEQYF.

The CDR3 region has the DNA TGTGCCAGCGCTAGCGGCAGGCAAGAGACCCAGTACTTC. It is translated as CASASGRQETQYF. The chain combines TRBV19 with TRBJ2-5, with TRBD2 matching over 7 bases. The CDR3 consists of 13 residues. V shed 9 bases, J shed 2 bases, and the junction held 6 bases outside the gene matches. CDR1 is LNHDA, CDR2 SQIVND, per germline (reference sequence).

The chain links TRBV14 to TRBJ2-7; TRBD1 agrees at 7 bases. The trim removed 3 bases at V and 2 bases at J, leaving 4 bases unmatched. Per germline, CDR1 SGHDN and CDR2 FVKESK. CDR3 length equals 14 residues. The CDR3 spells CASSQIDRAYEQYF. The CDR3 nucleotides read TGTGCCAGCAGCCAGATAGACAGGGCCTACGAGCAGTACTTC.

The CDR3 DNA follows: TGTGCCACCAGCAGAGATGGGGCAGGGGGAAGCACAGATACGCAGTATTTT. Translated, it gives CATSRDGAGGSTDTQYF. The genes are TRBV15 and TRBJ2-3; TRBD1 matches 7 bases. The germline CDR1 and CDR2 sequences are LNHNV and YYDKDF (reference sequence). The CDR3 runs 17 residues. Trimming at V came to 0 bases and at J to 0 bases, leaving 6 bases not matched to a gene. Filled out from reference TRBV15 and TRBJ2-3, the complete variable domain reads DAMVIQNPRYQVTQFGKPVTLSCSQTLNHNVMYWYQQKSSQAPKLLFHYYDKDFNNEADTPDNFQSRRPNTSFCFLDIRSPGLGDTAMYLCATSRDGAGGSTDTQYFGPGTRLTVL.

This chain links TRBV4-1 with TRBJ2-1, with 7 bases identical to TRBD2. In germline, CDR1 is MGHRA, CDR2 YSYEKL. V lost 1 base and J lost 6; bases outside the gene matches: 15. The CDR3 covers 18 residues. The CDR3: CASSQVPPISGGTNEQFF. The CDR3, as DNA: TGCGCCAGCAGCCAAGTCCCGCCAATTTCGGGAGGCACCAATGAGCAGTTCTTC.

V and J are TRBV14 and TRBJ1-6, with D possibly being TRBD1 (5 bases). Germline V gene data show CDR1 as SGHDN and CDR2 as FVKESK. This CDR3 has 18 amino acids. V lost 2 bases, J lost 9 bases, and 23 bases lay in between. CDR3 sequence (DNA): TGTGCCAGCAGCCAAATTGGGGGGTATGGGGCGATGCCTTCACCCCTCCACTTT. This sequence encodes CASSQIGGYGAMPSPLHF.

This CDR3 reads CASSIQVQNTEAFF. CDR3 DNA: TGTGCCAGCAGCATACAGGTCCAGAACACTGAAGCTTTCTTT. V and J are TRBV11-1 and TRBJ1-1, with D tentatively TRBD1 (5 bases). V was trimmed by 5 bases and J by 1 base, leaving 11 bases between them. The CDR3 loop spans 14 amino acids. Germline CDR1 is SGHAT and CDR2 is FQDESV (reference sequence). Full variable domain (outside the CDR3, taken from reference TRBV11-1 and TRBJ1-1): EAEVAQSPRYKITEKSQAVAFWCDPISGHATLYWYRQILGQGPELLVQFQDESVVDDSQLPKDRFSAERLKGVDSTLKIQPAELGDSAMYLCASSIQVQNTEAFFGQGTRLTVV.

The chain recombines TRBV13 with TRBJ2-2, with D unresolved. Per the germline V gene, CDR1 is PRHDT and CDR2 is FYEKMQ (reference sequence). V shed 3 bases and J shed 7 bases, with 3 bases lying between them. CDR3 length: 11 amino acids. CDR3 protein: CASSFFGELFF. The DNA of the CDR3 is TGTGCCAGCAGCTTCTTCGGGGAGCTGTTTTTT.

The CDR3 is CAASGGDSYEQYF. The CDR3 DNA reads TGTGCCGCGTCGGGAGGAGACAGTTACGAGCAGTACTTC. This rearrangement joins TRBV18 to TRBJ2-7; 7 positions agree with TRBD2. This CDR3 is built from 13 residues. The germline gives CDR1 KGHSH, CDR2 LQKENI. V was clipped by 11 bases and J by 4 bases; unmatched bases: 11.

The chain employs TRBV19 and TRBJ2-5; TRBD2 is a possible D gene (5 bases). V was trimmed by 2 bases and J by 5 bases, leaving 12 bases between them. Germline V gene lookup returns CDR1 LNHDA and CDR2 SQIVND (reference sequence). This CDR3 spans 14 amino acids. The CDR3 protein is CASSISGVRETQYF. The CDR3 DNA sequence: TGTGCCAGTAGTATATCCGGGGTACGGGAGACCCAGTACTTC.

V usage is TRBV25-1 and J usage is TRBJ1-2, with 9 bases lining up with TRBD1. CDR1 MGHDK and CDR2 SYGVNS come from the germline V gene. With V trimmed by 3 bases and J by 5 bases, 4 bases remained unmatched. This CDR3 region has 14 residues. The CDR3 region is CASSDGTGTYGYTF. The CDR3 coding sequence is TGTGCCAGCAGTGACGGGACAGGGACATATGGCTACACCTTC.

About this clone itself: The same CDR3 can be traced to other DNA sequences in this sample. J is TRBJ2-1 and V is TRBV11-2; tentative D call: TRBD2 (5 bases). The CDR3 spans 15 residues. CDR1 is SGHAT and CDR2 is FQNNGV in the germline V gene. V was pared by 1 base and J by 0 bases, with 7 bases between. The DNA for the CDR3 is TGTGCCAGCAGCTTAGGTGGGAGCTCCTACAATGAGCAGTTCTTC. Amino acids: CASSLGGSSYNEQFF.

This chain uses TRBV5-1 with TRBJ2-7; 7 bases map to TRBD2. Germline assignment: CDR1 SGHRS and CDR2 YFSETQ. J lost 2 bases, V lost 4 bases, and 6 bases had no gene match. The CDR3 contains 14 residues. The CDR3 sequence: CASSVGGVAYEQYF. DNA of the CDR3: TGCGCCAGCAGCGTGGGGGGGGTTGCCTACGAGCAGTACTTC.

Here the CDR3 DNA reads TGCAGTGCTAGGAGAGTGGGGGAGCTGTTTTTT. It translates to CSARRVGELFF. The chain has TRBV20-1 and TRBJ2-2; D not resolved. The CDR3 sequence is 11 residues long. V lost 3 bases and J 8 bases, leaving 7 bases between the germline ends. The germline V gene encodes CDR1 DFQATT and CDR2 SNEGSKA (reference sequence).

The sample holds a few counts of this clone. The chain joins TRBV4-1 to TRBJ1-4; weak D call: TRBD1 (5 bases). The CDR3 sequence is 14 residues long. Trimming cost V 1 base and J 12 bases, with 15 bases left between them. The germline gives CDR1 MGHRA, CDR2 YSYEKL. The DNA of the CDR3 is TGCGCCAGCAGCCAAGCGGTGGGGGGTTTCGAACTGTTTTTT. Protein sequence: CASSQAVGGFELFF.